This T cell receptor (beta chain) was captured in a study of spatial heterogeneity in lung cancer. Germline values: CDR1 LNHDA, CDR2 SQIVND (reference sequence). V lost 4 bases, J lost 0 bases, and 19 bases lay in between. This CDR3 contains 18 residues. Time point noted: sample taken at primary tumor resection. Whole RNA came from tumor, nontumor lung or frozen PBMC and was sequenced without being sorted. All TCR cDNA molecules were individually tagged with a unique molecular identifier. TCRdb redid the calling of the 5' RACE reads with MiXCR, one entry per CDR3 protein. In the table there are tens of thousands of distinct CDR3 sequences, roughly 10% of which are singletons.

The specimen comprised PBMCs, sampled at surgery. The clonotype originates from a female donor with early-stage non-small cell lung cancer. The chain employs TRBV19 and TRBJ1-5; TRBD1 is a possible D gene (6 bases). The CDR3 reads CASSRDTPKGYSNQPQHF. In DNA, the CDR3 is TGTGCCAGTAGTAGGGACACTCCTAAAGGATATAGCAATCAGCCCCAGCATTTT.